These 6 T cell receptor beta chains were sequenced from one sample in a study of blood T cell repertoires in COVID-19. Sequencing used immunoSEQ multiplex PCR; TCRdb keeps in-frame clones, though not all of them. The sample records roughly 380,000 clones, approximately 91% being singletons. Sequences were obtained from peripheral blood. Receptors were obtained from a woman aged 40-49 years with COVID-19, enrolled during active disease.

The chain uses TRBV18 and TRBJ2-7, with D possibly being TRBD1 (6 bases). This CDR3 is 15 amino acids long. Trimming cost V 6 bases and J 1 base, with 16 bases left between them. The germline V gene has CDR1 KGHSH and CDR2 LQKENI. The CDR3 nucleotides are TGTGCCAGCTCGAACGGACAGACCAGATCCTACGAGCAGTACTTC. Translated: CASSNGQTRSYEQYF.

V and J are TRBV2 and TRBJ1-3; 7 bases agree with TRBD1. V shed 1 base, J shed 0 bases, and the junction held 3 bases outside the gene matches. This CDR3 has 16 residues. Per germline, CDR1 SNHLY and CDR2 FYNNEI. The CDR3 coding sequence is TGTGCCAGCAGTGAAGGACAGGGCTTCTCTGGAAACACCATATATTTT. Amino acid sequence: CASSEGQGFSGNTIYF.

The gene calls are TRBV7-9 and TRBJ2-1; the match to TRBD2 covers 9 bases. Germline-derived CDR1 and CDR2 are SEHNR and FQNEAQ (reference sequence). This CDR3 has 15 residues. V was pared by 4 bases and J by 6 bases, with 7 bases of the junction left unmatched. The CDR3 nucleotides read TGTGCCAGCAGCTCGCCCGGGACTAGCATCAATGAGCAGTTCTTC. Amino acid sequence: CASSSPGTSINEQFF.

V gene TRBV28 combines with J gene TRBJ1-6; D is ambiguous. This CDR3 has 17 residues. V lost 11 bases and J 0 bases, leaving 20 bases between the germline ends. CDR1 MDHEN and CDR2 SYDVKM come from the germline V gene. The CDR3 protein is CASVLGRPLSYNSPLHF. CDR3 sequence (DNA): TGTGCCTCCGTTTTAGGCAGGCCACTCTCCTATAATTCACCCCTCCACTTT.

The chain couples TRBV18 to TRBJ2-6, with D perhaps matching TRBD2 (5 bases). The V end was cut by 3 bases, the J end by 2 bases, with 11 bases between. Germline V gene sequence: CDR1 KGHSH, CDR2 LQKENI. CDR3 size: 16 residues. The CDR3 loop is CASSPPRGTGANVLTF. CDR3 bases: TGTGCCAGCTCACCCCCCCGGGGAACTGGGGCCAACGTCCTGACTTTC.

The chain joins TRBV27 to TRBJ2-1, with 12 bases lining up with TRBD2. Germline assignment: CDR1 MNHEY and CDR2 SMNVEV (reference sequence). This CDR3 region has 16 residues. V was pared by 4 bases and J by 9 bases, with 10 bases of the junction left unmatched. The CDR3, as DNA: TGTGCCAGCAGTTACGGACTAGCGGGACAACGGGGTGAGCAGTTCTTC. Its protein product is CASSYGLAGQRGEQFF.